The 20 T cell receptor beta chains reported below all come from one sample, sequenced in a study of shared clonotypes between healthy human individuals. Cells designated naive CD8 were CD45RO-negative and were positively selected for CCR7, with terminally differentiated effector memory CD45RA+ cells excluded. Profiled with immunoSEQ multiplex PCR; TCRdb holds only in-frame clones, not every one. The profile shows hundreds of thousands of clones, 95% to 96% of them singletons. Sequencing input: naive CD8+ T cells sorted from blood. The receptor source for this set is a woman aged 25 to 39 in good health.

The chain combines TRBV7-8 with TRBJ2-1, with a possible D match to TRBD2 (6 bases). Germline loops: CDR1 SGHVS, CDR2 FQNEAQ. This CDR3 is 16 amino acids long. Trimming shortened V by 1 base and J by 2 bases, and 12 bases separated the two germline ends. CDR3 protein: CASSLEAGLAYNEQFF. In nucleotides, the CDR3 is TGTGCCAGCAGCTTAGAGGCGGGACTTGCCTACAATGAGCAGTTCTTC.

The genes are TRBV9 and TRBJ1-5; D remains ambiguous. Between the trimmed V and J ends, which lost 0 bases and 1 base, there was a span of 5 bases. Germline loops: CDR1 SGDLS, CDR2 YYNGEE. The CDR3 is 14 amino acids. CDR3 region: CASSVGVSNQPQHF. DNA of the CDR3: TGTGCCAGCAGCGTAGGAGTGAGCAATCAGCCCCAGCATTTT.

The CDR3 nucleotides are TGTGCCACCAGCAGTGGACTAGCGGGAGAGGTTTACGAGCAGTACTTC. It encodes CATSSGLAGEVYEQYF. The genes are TRBV15 and TRBJ2-5; 13 positions match TRBD2. The last part of the DNA fits TRBJ2-7 better; the J call may be wrong. From germline, CDR1 is LNHNV and CDR2 YYDKDF (reference sequence). This CDR3 is 16 amino acids long.

The chain couples TRBV5-1 to TRBJ2-7, with D possibly TRBD1 on 6 matching bases. Trimming left V 4 bases short and J 3 bases short, with 11 bases between. Germline V lookup: CDR1 SGHRS, CDR2 YFSETQ. The CDR3 has 13 amino acids. The CDR3, as DNA: TGCGCCAGCAGCCTGGACAGCTACTACGAGCAGTACTTC. Translated, it gives CASSLDSYYEQYF.

The rearrangement links TRBV7-9 to TRBJ2-7; either TRBD1 or TRBD2 may fit D (5 bases each). V was shortened by 8 bases and J by 3 bases, with 11 bases between the two germline ends. Germline V gene data show CDR1 as SEHNR and CDR2 as FQNEAQ (reference sequence). The CDR3 loop spans 12 amino acids. CDR3 nucleotides: TGTGCCAGCGAGGGGCTAGACTACGAGCAGTACTTC. This sequence encodes CASEGLDYEQYF.

The chain carries TRBV19 and TRBJ2-1, with D maybe TRBD2 (6 bases). Per germline, CDR1 LNHDA and CDR2 SQIVND (reference sequence). V gave up 3 bases and J gave up 9 bases, with 15 bases separating them. This CDR3 comprises 14 residues. CDR3 residues: CASSIGTSWGEQFF. DNA for the CDR3: TGTGCCAGTAGTATCGGTACTAGCTGGGGTGAGCAGTTCTTC.

This clone occurred once. The chain couples TRBV11-2 to TRBJ2-2; tentative D call: TRBD1 (6 bases). The CDR3 is 16 amino acids. Germline V gene lookup returns CDR1 SGHAT and CDR2 FQNNGV. V was trimmed by 2 bases and J by 4 bases, leaving 14 bases between them. CDR3 in DNA: TGTGCCAGCAGCTTATTCGTAGGCAGGGGCACCGGGGAGCTGTTTTTT. Translated: CASSLFVGRGTGELFF. Full variable domain (remainder filled in from reference TRBV11-2 and TRBJ2-2): EAGVAQSPRYKIIEKRQSVAFWCNPISGHATLYWYQQILGQGPKLLIQFQNNGVVDDSQLPKDRFSAERLKGVDSTLKIQPAKLEDSAVYLCASSLFVGRGTGELFFGEGSRLTVL.

J is TRBJ2-6 and V is TRBV28, with D hard to call. CDR1 MDHEN and CDR2 SYDVKM come from the germline V gene. The CDR3 is made up of 16 amino acids. V lost 2 bases and J 1 base, leaving 9 bases between the germline ends. The CDR3 is CASSLTSPSGANVLTF. The CDR3, as DNA: TGTGCCAGCAGTTTAACATCCCCGTCTGGGGCCAACGTCCTGACTTTC.

This rearrangement joins TRBV7-6 to TRBJ2-7; maybe TRBD1 (6 bases). The V and J ends lost 5 bases and 1 base respectively, with 15 bases between them. Looked up from germline, CDR1 is SGHVS and CDR2 is FNYEAQ. The CDR3 sequence is 15 residues long. The CDR3 loop is CASSPRVGTSYEQYF. CDR3 bases: TGTGCCAGCAGCCCTAGGGTTGGGACATCCTACGAGCAGTACTTC.

CDR3 coding DNA: TGTGCCAGCAGCGGAGGGGAAGCTTTCTTT. Residues: CASSGGEAFF. The chain recombines TRBV7-3 with TRBJ1-1; no clear D gene. CDR1 SGHTA and CDR2 FQGTGA come from the germline V gene. V shed 5 bases and J shed 8 bases, with 6 bases lying between them. This CDR3 is 10 amino acids long. The full variable domain, in which reference TRBV7-3 and TRBJ1-1 provide the parts outside the CDR3, is GAGVSQTPSNKVTEKGKYVELRCDPISGHTALYWYRQSLGQGPEFLIYFQGTGAADDSGLPNDRFFAVRPEGSVSTLKIQRTERGDSAVYLCASSGGEAFFGQGTRLTVV.

The V gene is TRBV27, the J gene TRBJ2-7, with 9 bases fitting TRBD1. CDR3 length: 16 amino acids. The J segment lost 4 bases and the V segment lost 3 bases, leaving 10 bases of the junction unmatched. Germline V CDR1 and CDR2: MNHEY, SMNVEV (reference sequence). CDR3 sequence reads: CASSFDLDRGTYEQYF. The CDR3 DNA reads as TGTGCCAGCAGTTTCGACTTGGACAGGGGCACATACGAGCAGTACTTC.

This clone was recorded only once. The chain is built from TRBV4-1 and TRBJ1-5, with a tentative D call TRBD1 (5 bases). The CDR3 spans 13 residues. Trimming left V 4 bases short and J 4 bases short, with 8 bases between. Germline V gene lookup returns CDR1 MGHRA and CDR2 YSYEKL. The CDR3 region has the DNA TGCGCCAGCAGCCGGGGGGGTAATCAGCCCCAGCATTTT. Amino acids: CASSRGGNQPQHF.

A remark on this clone: Other nucleotide sequences from this sample produce the same CDR3. This chain joins TRBV19 and TRBJ2-7; D may be TRBD1 or TRBD2 (5 bases each). CDR1 and CDR2 (germline): LNHDA, SQIVND (reference sequence). Trimming removed 6 bases at V and 4 bases at J, with 10 bases between. CDR3 length: 12 amino acids. The CDR3 is CASSPGGYEQYF. The CDR3 bases are TGTGCCAGTAGCCCTGGGGGTTACGAGCAGTACTTC.

V and J are TRBV10-2 and TRBJ1-4; TRBD1 aligns across 9 bases. The germline CDR1 and CDR2 sequences are WSHSY and SAAADI. The V and J ends lost 8 bases and 0 bases, in that order; junction bases with no gene match: 4. This CDR3 has 15 residues. The CDR3 is CASGDRDATNEKLFF. The CDR3 nucleotides are TGCGCCAGCGGGGACAGGGATGCAACTAATGAAAAACTGTTTTTT.

Here the CDR3 DNA reads TGTGCCAGCAGTTCAGGGACCTCAACCTACGAGCAGTACTTC. This translates into CASSSGTSTYEQYF. The chain carries TRBV27 and TRBJ2-7; D assignment may be TRBD1 or TRBD2 (5 bases each). The CDR3 has 14 residues. Trimming cost V 4 bases and J 2 bases, with 12 bases left between them. CDR1 MNHEY and CDR2 SMNVEV come from the germline V gene (reference sequence).

The chain combines TRBV30 with TRBJ2-1; TRBD2 agrees at 11 bases. This CDR3 is built from 14 residues. Germline CDR1 GTSNPN, CDR2 SVGIG (reference sequence). In DNA, the CDR3 is TGTGCTTGGGAATATCTAGCGGGAGGTGTTGAGCAGTTCTTC. Protein product: CAWEYLAGGVEQFF.

The chain is built from TRBV11-2 and TRBJ2-5; TRBD1 might be the D (6 bases). CDR1 and CDR2 from the germline V gene are SGHAT and FQNNGV. Trimming stripped 1 base from V and 3 bases from J, with 9 bases between. The CDR3 runs 14 residues. CDR3 sequence reads: CASSLVWTEETQYF. CDR3 sequence (DNA): TGTGCCAGCAGCTTAGTCTGGACAGAAGAGACCCAGTACTTC.

The chain links TRBV27 to TRBJ2-6, with D possibly matching TRBD2 (5 bases). V was trimmed by 6 bases and J by 0 bases, leaving 18 bases between them. Germline assignment: CDR1 MNHEY and CDR2 SMNVEV (reference sequence). CDR3 size: 18 residues. CDR3 bases: TGTGCCAGCAGGGTAGCGCAGGTCCCCAGCTCTGGGGCCAACGTCCTGACTTTC. This codes for CASRVAQVPSSGANVLTF. The variable domain in full, with the rest retrieved from reference TRBV27 and TRBJ2-6, is EAQVTQNPRYLITVTGKKLTVTCSQNMNHEYMSWYRQDPGLGLRQIYYSMNVEVTDKGDVPEGYKVSRKEKRNFPLILESPSPNQTSLYFCASRVAQVPSSGANVLTFGAGSRLTVL.

The CDR3 DNA reads as TGTGCCAGCAGCTCTCGACTAGCGGGAGTGAACGAGCAGTACTTC. This encodes CASSSRLAGVNEQYF. V gene TRBV13 combines with J gene TRBJ2-7; 12 bases agree with TRBD2. The CDR3 totals 15 residues. CDR1 and CDR2 (germline): PRHDT, FYEKMQ (reference sequence). J was trimmed by 5 bases and V by 4 bases; bases with no gene match: 6.

Comments on this clone: Other DNA sequences of this sample code for an identical CDR3. This sequence joins TRBV28 and TRBJ1-5; tentative D call: TRBD1 (5 bases). The CDR3 contains 14 residues. CDR1 and CDR2 (germline): MDHEN, SYDVKM. V was trimmed by 2 bases and J by 2 bases, leaving 7 bases between them. The CDR3 here is CASSLLQGNQPQHF. CDR3 bases: TGTGCCAGCAGTTTACTACAGGGCAATCAGCCCCAGCATTTT.